These 18 T cell receptor beta chains share one sample of origin, sequenced in a study of shared clonotypes between healthy human individuals. CD45RO negativity and positive selection for CCR7 defined naive CD8 cells, a population that excluded terminally differentiated effector memory CD45RA+ cells. Assay used: immunoSEQ multiplex PCR; TCRdb lists only in-frame clones, some missing. Of about 2 million clones listed, roughly 94% were seen once; the top ten hold under 1.5%. The source material was naive CD8+ T cells sorted from blood. These receptors were obtained from a man younger than 30 in good health.

This clone was observed a single time. The CDR3 loop is CASSQDPGALNSPLHF. In DNA form, the CDR3 reads TGCGCCAGCAGCCAAGATCCGGGGGCATTAAATTCACCCCTCCACTTT. The chain couples TRBV4-1 to TRBJ1-6, with a possible D match to TRBD1 (6 bases). CDR3 length equals 16 residues. Trimming left V 0 bases short and J 7 bases short, with 13 bases between. Germline-derived CDR1 and CDR2 are MGHRA and YSYEKL.

The chain recombines TRBV30 with TRBJ2-5; the D is unclear. This CDR3 region has 14 residues. V was clipped by 1 base and J by 5 bases, with 14 bases between them. Germline loops: CDR1 GTSNPN, CDR2 SVGIG (reference sequence). In DNA, the CDR3 is TGTGCCTGGAGTGAGGCCGCGATCGTGGAGACCCAGTACTTC. This codes for CAWSEAAIVETQYF.

This chain links TRBV5-1 with TRBJ2-3; no definite D call. The V and J ends lost 2 bases and 7 bases respectively, with 11 bases between them. The germline V gene encodes CDR1 SGHRS and CDR2 YFSETQ. CDR3 length: 13 amino acids. CDR3 sequence reads: CASSFRPENTQYF. DNA of the CDR3: TGCGCCAGCAGCTTTCGCCCGGAAAATACGCAGTATTTT.

V and J are TRBV6-6 and TRBJ2-2; a possible D gene is TRBD1 (6 bases). The germline gives CDR1 MNHNY, CDR2 SVGAGI (reference sequence). V was pared by 5 bases and J by 4 bases, with 17 bases between. The CDR3 is made up of 16 amino acids. The CDR3: CASSNSGDMGTGELFF. CDR3 DNA sequence: TGTGCCAGCAGTAATTCAGGGGATATGGGCACCGGGGAGCTGTTTTTT.

V and J are TRBV9 and TRBJ1-5; D possibly corresponds to TRBD1 (5 bases). Between the trimmed V and J ends, which lost 0 bases and 4 bases, there was a span of 5 bases. The CDR3 is 13 amino acids. Germline-derived CDR1 and CDR2 are SGDLS and YYNGEE. CDR3: CASSVGTNQPQHF. The CDR3 bases are TGTGCCAGCAGCGTAGGGACAAATCAGCCCCAGCATTTT.

On this clone: Other DNA sequences in this specimen translate into the identical CDR3. This chain uses TRBV30 with TRBJ1-1; 9 bases fit TRBD1. CDR1 GTSNPN and CDR2 SVGIG come from the germline V gene (reference sequence). The CDR3 runs to 14 residues. J gave up 5 bases and V 0 bases, and 4 bases lay outside the gene matches. CDR3 protein: CAWSVGQGVTEAFF. CDR3 DNA sequence: TGTGCCTGGAGTGTGGGACAGGGTGTAACTGAAGCTTTCTTT.

The chain joins TRBV12-5 to TRBJ1-1, with TRBD1 matching 8 bases. This CDR3 contains 16 residues. Germline V CDR1 and CDR2: LGHNT, FRNRAP. Trimming removed 4 bases from V and 3 bases from J; junction bases left unmatched: 10. CDR3: CASGSNSQGAYTEAFF. CDR3 bases: TGTGCTAGTGGTTCGAACTCGCAGGGGGCATACACTGAAGCTTTCTTT.

Points on this clone: Other DNA sequences in the same sample also yield this CDR3. V gene TRBV6-5 combines with J gene TRBJ2-7; 9 positions agree with TRBD2. The junction had 0 bases not matched to a gene; V was cut back by 2 bases and J by 1 base. Germline values: CDR1 MNHEY, CDR2 SVGAGI. The CDR3 contains 14 residues. CDR3 bases: TGTGCCAGCAGTTACGCGGGGGGGTCCTACGAGCAGTACTTC. Residues: CASSYAGGSYEQYF.

The CDR3 DNA sequence: TGTGCCAGCAGTCCCGGCGGGGGCGATTCCTACGAGCAGTACTTC. Translated: CASSPGGGDSYEQYF. The J gene is TRBJ2-7, the V gene TRBV27; perhaps TRBD2 as D (7 bases). V lost 5 bases to trimming and J lost 1 base, with 15 bases between them. The CDR3 is 15 residues long. Germline CDR1 and CDR2: MNHEY and SMNVEV (reference sequence).

The chain combines TRBV28 with TRBJ1-1, with D possibly TRBD1 on 6 matching bases. The CDR3 totals 15 residues. The V end was cut by 4 bases, the J end by 1 base, with 13 bases between. Per the germline V gene, CDR1 is MDHEN and CDR2 is SYDVKM. The CDR3 here is CASSWAGAPNTEAFF. The CDR3 DNA sequence: TGTGCCAGCAGTTGGGCAGGGGCTCCGAACACTGAAGCTTTCTTT.

The chain joins TRBV5-4 to TRBJ2-7; 8 bases are shared with TRBD1. J lost 3 bases, V lost 4 bases, and 9 bases had no gene match. This CDR3 has 15 amino acids. CDR1 is SGHNT and CDR2 is YYREEE in the germline V gene (reference sequence). CDR3 DNA sequence: TGTGCCAGCAGCCCAGACAGGGGTCAAATCTACGAGCAGTACTTC. Its protein is CASSPDRGQIYEQYF.

Written as DNA, the CDR3 is TGCGCCAGTAAAGAAGGGGGCTGGGAGGAGACCCAGTACTTC. This gives the protein CASKEGGWEETQYF. The chain employs TRBV10-2 and TRBJ2-5; 7 bases align to TRBD1. This CDR3 spans 14 amino acids. Germline CDR1 and CDR2: WSHSY and SAAADI. The junction had 12 bases not matched to a gene; V was cut back by 9 bases and J by 5 bases.

As to this clone: Other DNA sequences in this specimen translate into the identical CDR3. The V and J genes are TRBV13 and TRBJ2-3; D gene ambiguous. Germline CDR1 reads PRHDT; CDR2 reads FYEKMQ (reference sequence). Deletions cut 6 bases from V and 0 bases from J, with 1 base between. The CDR3 is made up of 11 amino acids. The CDR3 protein is CASSSTDTQYF. The CDR3 DNA is TGTGCCAGCAGTAGCACAGATACGCAGTATTTT.

This clone has more than one count but fewer than ten. This rearrangement joins TRBV29-1 to TRBJ2-7, with 9 nucleotides matching TRBD1. This CDR3 spans 12 amino acids. After removal of 4 bases from V and 2 bases from J, the junction contained 0 bases not matched to a gene. Germline V gives CDR1 SQVTM, CDR2 ANQGSEA. The CDR3 DNA reads TGCAGCGTTGGGACAGGGGCCTACGAGCAGTACTTC. Translated: CSVGTGAYEQYF.

This chain uses TRBV7-2 with TRBJ2-3; D remains unclear. CDR1 and CDR2 (germline): SGHTA, FQGNSA. CDR3 length equals 18 residues. V gave up 5 bases and J gave up 3 bases, with 24 bases separating them. DNA of the CDR3: TGTGCCAGCAGCCCAATCTTCGGACGCCCCTTTGGTACAGATACGCAGTATTTT. Translation: CASSPIFGRPFGTDTQYF. The full variable domain, rest sourced from reference TRBV7-2 and TRBJ2-3, is GAGVSQSPSNKVTEKGKDVELRCDPISGHTALYWYRQSLGQGLEFLIYFQGNSAPDKSGLPSDRFSAERTGGSVSTLTIQRTQQEDSAVYLCASSPIFGRPFGTDTQYFGPGTRLTVL.

CDR3 region: CASSDFGELASGFSPLHF. As DNA, the CDR3 is TGCGCCAGCAGTGATTTCGGGGAACTCGCCAGCGGATTTTCACCCCTCCACTTT. The chain couples TRBV10-2 to TRBJ1-6; D is unresolved. CDR3 length: 18 amino acids. Per germline, CDR1 WSHSY and CDR2 SAAADI. Trimming cost V 3 bases and J 9 bases, with 24 bases left between them.

V usage is TRBV7-6 and J usage is TRBJ2-7; D is ambiguous. Looked up from germline, CDR1 is SGHVS and CDR2 is FNYEAQ. The length of the CDR3 is 14 residues. The germline V and J ends were trimmed by 2 bases and 4 bases, with 12 bases remaining between them. CDR3 region: CASSLLPEQYEQYF. Written as DNA, the CDR3 is TGTGCCAGCAGCTTACTCCCGGAACAATACGAGCAGTACTTC.

The chain joins TRBV30 to TRBJ2-3; no reliable D call. The germline V gene has CDR1 GTSNPN and CDR2 SVGIG (reference sequence). The CDR3 totals 15 residues. The V and J ends lost 7 bases and 0 bases respectively, with 17 bases between them. The CDR3 loop is CASQSGASSTDTQYF. In nucleotides, the CDR3 is TGTGCCTCCCAGTCAGGAGCATCTAGCACAGATACGCAGTATTTT.